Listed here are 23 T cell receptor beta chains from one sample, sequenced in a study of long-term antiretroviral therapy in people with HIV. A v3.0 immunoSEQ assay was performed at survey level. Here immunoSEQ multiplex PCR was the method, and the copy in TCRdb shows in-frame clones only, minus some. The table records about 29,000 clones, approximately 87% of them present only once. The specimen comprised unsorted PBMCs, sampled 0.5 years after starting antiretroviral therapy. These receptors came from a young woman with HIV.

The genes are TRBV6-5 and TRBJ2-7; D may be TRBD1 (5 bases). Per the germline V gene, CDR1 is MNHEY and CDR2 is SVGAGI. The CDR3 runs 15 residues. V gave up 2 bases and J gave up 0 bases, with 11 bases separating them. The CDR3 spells CASSYTAGPSYEQYF. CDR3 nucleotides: TGTGCCAGCAGTTACACCGCAGGGCCCTCCTACGAGCAGTACTTC.

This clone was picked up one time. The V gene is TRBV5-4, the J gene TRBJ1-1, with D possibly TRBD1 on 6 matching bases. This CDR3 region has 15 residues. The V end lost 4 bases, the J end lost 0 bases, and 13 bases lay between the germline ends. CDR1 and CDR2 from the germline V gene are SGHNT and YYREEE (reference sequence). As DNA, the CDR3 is TGTGCCAGCAGCGTTGAGGGGGAGATGAACACTGAAGCTTTCTTT. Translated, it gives CASSVEGEMNTEAFF.

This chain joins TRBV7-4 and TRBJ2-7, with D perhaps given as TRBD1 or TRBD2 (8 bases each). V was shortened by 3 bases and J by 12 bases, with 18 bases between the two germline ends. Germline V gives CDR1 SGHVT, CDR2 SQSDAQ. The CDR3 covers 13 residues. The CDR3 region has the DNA TGTGCCAGCAGCTTGGACAGGGCGGGAGGAAGGTACTTC. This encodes CASSLDRAGGRYF.

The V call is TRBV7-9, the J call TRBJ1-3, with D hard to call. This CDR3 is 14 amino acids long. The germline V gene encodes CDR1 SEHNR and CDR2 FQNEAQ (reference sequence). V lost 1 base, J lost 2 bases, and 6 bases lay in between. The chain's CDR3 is CASSLVGPGNTIYF. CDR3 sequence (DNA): TGTGCCAGCAGCTTAGTGGGCCCTGGAAACACCATATATTTT. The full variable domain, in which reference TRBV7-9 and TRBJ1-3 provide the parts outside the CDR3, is DTGVSQNPRHKITKRGQNVTFRCDPISEHNRLYWYRQTLGQGPEFLTYFQNEAQLEKSRLLSDRFSAERPKGSFSTLEIQRTEQGDSAMYLCASSLVGPGNTIYFGEGSWLTVV.

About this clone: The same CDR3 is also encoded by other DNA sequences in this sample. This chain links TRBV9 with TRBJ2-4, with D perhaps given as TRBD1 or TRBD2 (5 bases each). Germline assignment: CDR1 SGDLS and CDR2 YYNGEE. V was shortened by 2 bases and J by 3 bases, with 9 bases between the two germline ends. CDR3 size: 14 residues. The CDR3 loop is CASSVGGGKNIQYF. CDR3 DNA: TGTGCCAGCAGCGTTGGGGGTGGCAAAAACATTCAGTACTTC.

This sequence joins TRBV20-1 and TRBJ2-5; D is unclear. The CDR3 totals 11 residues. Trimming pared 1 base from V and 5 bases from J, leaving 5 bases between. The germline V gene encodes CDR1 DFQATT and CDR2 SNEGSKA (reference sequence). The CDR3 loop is CSARVGETQYF. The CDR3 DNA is TGCAGTGCTAGAGTCGGGGAGACCCAGTACTTC.

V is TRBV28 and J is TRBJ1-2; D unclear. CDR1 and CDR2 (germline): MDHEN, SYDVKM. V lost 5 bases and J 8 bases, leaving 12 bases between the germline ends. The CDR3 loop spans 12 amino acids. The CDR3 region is CASSLEMGGYTF. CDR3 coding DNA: TGTGCCAGCAGTCTAGAAATGGGAGGCTACACCTTC.

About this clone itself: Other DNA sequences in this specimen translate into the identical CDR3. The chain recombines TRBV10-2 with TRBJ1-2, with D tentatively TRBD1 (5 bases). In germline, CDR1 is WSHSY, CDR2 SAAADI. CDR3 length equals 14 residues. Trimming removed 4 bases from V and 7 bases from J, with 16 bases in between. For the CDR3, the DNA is TGCGCCAGCAGTGGATCTGGGACCCGAAGTGGCTACACCTTC. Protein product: CASSGSGTRSGYTF.

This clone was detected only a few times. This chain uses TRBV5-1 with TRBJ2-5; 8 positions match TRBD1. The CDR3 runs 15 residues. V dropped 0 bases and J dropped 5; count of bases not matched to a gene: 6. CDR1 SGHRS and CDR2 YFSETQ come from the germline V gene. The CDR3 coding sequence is TGCGCCAGCAGCTTGGCCCGCACAGGGGGGGAGACCCAGTACTTC. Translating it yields CASSLARTGGETQYF.

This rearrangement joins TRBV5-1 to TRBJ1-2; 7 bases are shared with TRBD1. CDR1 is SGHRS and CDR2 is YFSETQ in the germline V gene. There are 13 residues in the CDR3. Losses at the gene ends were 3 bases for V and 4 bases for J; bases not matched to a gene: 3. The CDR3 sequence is CASSSRDSYGYTF. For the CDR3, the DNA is TGCGCCAGCAGCTCCCGGGACAGCTATGGCTACACCTTC.

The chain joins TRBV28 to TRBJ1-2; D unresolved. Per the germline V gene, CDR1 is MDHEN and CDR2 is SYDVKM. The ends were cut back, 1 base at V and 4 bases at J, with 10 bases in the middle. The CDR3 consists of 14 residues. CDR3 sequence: CASSLFGQTYGYTF. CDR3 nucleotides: TGTGCCAGCAGTTTATTCGGGCAAACCTATGGCTACACCTTC.

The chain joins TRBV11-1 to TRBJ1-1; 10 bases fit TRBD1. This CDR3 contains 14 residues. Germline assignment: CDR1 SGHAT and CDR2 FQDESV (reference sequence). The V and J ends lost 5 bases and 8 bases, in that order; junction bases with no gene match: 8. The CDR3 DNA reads TGTGCCAGCAGCCACGAGACAGGGGGCGAAGAAGCTTTCTTT. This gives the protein CASSHETGGEEAFF.

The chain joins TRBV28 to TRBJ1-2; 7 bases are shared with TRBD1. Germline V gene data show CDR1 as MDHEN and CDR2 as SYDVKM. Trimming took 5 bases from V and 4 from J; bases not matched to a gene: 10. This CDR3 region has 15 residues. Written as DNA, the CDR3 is TGTGCCAGCAGTCCAGACAGGGCCCGGGGCTATGGCTACACCTTC. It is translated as CASSPDRARGYGYTF.

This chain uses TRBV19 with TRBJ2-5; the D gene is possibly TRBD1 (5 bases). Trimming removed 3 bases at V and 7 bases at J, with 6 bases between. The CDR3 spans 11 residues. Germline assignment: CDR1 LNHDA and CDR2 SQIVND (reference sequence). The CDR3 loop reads CASSIDRTQYF. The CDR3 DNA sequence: TGTGCCAGTAGTATTGACAGGACCCAGTACTTC.

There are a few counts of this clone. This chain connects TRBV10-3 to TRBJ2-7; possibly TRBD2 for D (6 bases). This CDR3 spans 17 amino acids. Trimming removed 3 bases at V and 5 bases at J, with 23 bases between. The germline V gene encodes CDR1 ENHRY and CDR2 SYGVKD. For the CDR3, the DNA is TGTGCCATCAGTGACGGGGTTGATCACGGGAGCAACGACGAGCAGTACTTC. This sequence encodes CAISDGVDHGSNDEQYF.

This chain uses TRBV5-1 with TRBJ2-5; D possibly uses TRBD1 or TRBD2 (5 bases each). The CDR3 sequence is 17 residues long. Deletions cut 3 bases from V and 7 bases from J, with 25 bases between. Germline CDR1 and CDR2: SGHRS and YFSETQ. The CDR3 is CASSSDGSQGVFLTQYF. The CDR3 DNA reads TGCGCCAGCAGCTCGGACGGAAGTCAGGGAGTTTTTTTGACCCAGTACTTC.

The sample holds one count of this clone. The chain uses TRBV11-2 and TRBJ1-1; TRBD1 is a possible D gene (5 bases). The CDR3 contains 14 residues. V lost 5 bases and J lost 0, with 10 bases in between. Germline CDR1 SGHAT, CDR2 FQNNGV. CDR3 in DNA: TGTGCCAGCAGCACGGGACTCGTGAACACTGAAGCTTTCTTT. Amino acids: CASSTGLVNTEAFF.

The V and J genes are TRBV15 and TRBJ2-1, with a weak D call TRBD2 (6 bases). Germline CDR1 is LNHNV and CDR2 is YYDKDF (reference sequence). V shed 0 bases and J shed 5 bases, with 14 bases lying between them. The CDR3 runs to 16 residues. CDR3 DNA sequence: TGTGCCACCAGCAGAGATGTGGGTAGCGGACACAATGAGCAGTTCTTC. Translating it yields CATSRDVGSGHNEQFF.

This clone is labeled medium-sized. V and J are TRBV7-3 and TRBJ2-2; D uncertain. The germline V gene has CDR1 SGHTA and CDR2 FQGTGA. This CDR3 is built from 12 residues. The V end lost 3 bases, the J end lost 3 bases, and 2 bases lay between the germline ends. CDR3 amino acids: CASSFYTGELFF. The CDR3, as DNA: TGTGCCAGCAGCTTCTACACCGGGGAGCTGTTTTTT.

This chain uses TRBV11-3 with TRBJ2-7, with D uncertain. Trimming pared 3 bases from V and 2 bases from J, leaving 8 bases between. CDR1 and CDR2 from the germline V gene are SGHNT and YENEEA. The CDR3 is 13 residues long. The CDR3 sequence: CASSFSGTYEQYF. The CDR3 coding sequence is TGTGCCAGCAGCTTCAGTGGAACCTACGAGCAGTACTTC.

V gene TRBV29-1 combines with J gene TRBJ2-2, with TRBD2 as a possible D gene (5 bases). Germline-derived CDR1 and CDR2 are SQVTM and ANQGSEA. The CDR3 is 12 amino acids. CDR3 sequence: CSSRDSRGELFF. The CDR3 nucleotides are TGCAGTTCCCGGGATTCGCGGGGGGAGCTGTTTTTT.

CDR3 amino acids: CASTSEGTSSTDTQYF. The CDR3 coding sequence is TGCGCCAGCACCTCGGAGGGGACTTCTAGCACAGATACGCAGTATTTT. The chain employs TRBV5-1 and TRBJ2-3; weak D call: TRBD2 (6 bases). Trimming removed 6 bases from V and 0 bases from J, with 17 bases in between. The CDR3 totals 16 residues. Per germline, CDR1 SGHRS and CDR2 YFSETQ.

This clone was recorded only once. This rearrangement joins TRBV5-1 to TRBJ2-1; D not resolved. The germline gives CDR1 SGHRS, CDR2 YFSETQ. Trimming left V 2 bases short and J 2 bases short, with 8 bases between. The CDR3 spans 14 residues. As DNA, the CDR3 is TGCGCCAGCAGCTTCGAAACTACCTACAATGAGCAGTTCTTC. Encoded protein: CASSFETTYNEQFF.